The entry that follows covers one TCR beta chain sequence. The V end was cut by 0 bases, the J end by 6 bases, with 8 bases between. CDR3 length equals 13 residues. Germline lookup yields CDR1 GTSNPN and CDR2 SVGIG (reference sequence). The data were produced by immunoSEQ multiplex PCR, yet TCRdb's version contains in-frame clones alone and is incomplete. The repertoire holds about 210,000 clones, 80% to 90% seen once, with around 4.5% in the top ten. The age range of participants was about 18 to 100 years, with residence in under 25 US areas. This entry belongs to a study of blood T cell repertoires in COVID-19. Study details: The United States, Italy and Spain were the sources of the acute and convalescent COVID-19 samples.

The chain links TRBV30 to TRBJ2-2; D ambiguous. Sequenced sample: PBMCs or T cells enriched from blood (not recorded which). This TCR was sampled from a woman in her 30s who had been exposed to COVID-19. The chain's CDR3 is CAWSVLISGELFF. The CDR3, as DNA: TGTGCCTGGAGTGTACTCATCTCCGGGGAGCTGTTTTTT. The complete variable domain, with remaining parts taken from reference TRBV30 and TRBJ2-2, reads SQTIHQWPATLVQPVGSPLSLECTVEGTSNPNLYWYRQAAGRGLQLLFYSVGIGQISSEVPQNLSASRPQDRQFILSSKKLLLSDSGFYLCAWSVLISGELFFGEGSRLTVL.